This T cell receptor (beta chain) was sequenced in a study of T cell responses to AZD1222 COVID-19 vaccine. Study findings and constraints: CD4 TCRs associated with vaccination spanned spike, dominating at 160-218 and 743-854.

In regard to this clone: Its cognate antigen is unknown.

Trimming cost V 0 bases and J 1 base, with 10 bases left between them. CDR3 length: 15 amino acids. The germline V gene has CDR1 SGHRS and CDR2 YFSETQ. TCRdb's table, derived via immunoSEQ multiplex PCR, lists solely in-frame clones and lacks some. The profile covers about 120,000 clones, with around nine tenths appearing a single time and roughly 12% taken by the ten largest. The chain links TRBV5-1 to TRBJ1-1; D is unclear. This receptor was obtained from an adult in good health. Material: peripheral blood, obtained on day 0 of AZD1222 vaccination. CDR3: CASSLVGQWNTEAFF. The CDR3 coding sequence is TGCGCCAGCAGCTTGGTCGGGCAGTGGAACACTGAAGCTTTCTTT.